This entry lists 26 T cell receptor beta chains sequenced from one sample in a study of blood T cell repertoires in COVID-19. Data came from immunoSEQ multiplex PCR; TCRdb stores just in-frame clones and leaves some out. The repertoire consists of about 180,000 clones, with 75% to 90% occurring once and the leading ten covering 5% to 7.5%. The source material was PBMCs or T cells enriched from blood (not recorded which). The receptors were sampled from a man aged 40-49 years who had recovered from COVID-19.

In this sample, this clone turned up many times. The J gene is TRBJ1-1, the V gene TRBV5-6, with a possible D match to TRBD1 (6 bases). The V gene lost 7 bases and the J gene lost 0 bases, with 13 bases spanning the gap. CDR1 and CDR2 from the germline V gene are SGHDT and YYEEEE. The CDR3 consists of 14 residues. CDR3 bases: TGTGCCAGCCATCAGGACAGCATGAACACTGAAGCTTTCTTT. Translation gives CASHQDSMNTEAFF.

The CDR3, as DNA: TGTGCCAGCAGCGCTGGACTAGCGGGGGGGTACACAGATACGCAGTATTTT. It codes for CASSAGLAGGYTDTQYF. This sequence joins TRBV9 and TRBJ2-3; 15 positions agree with TRBD2. From germline, CDR1 is SGDLS and CDR2 YYNGEE. This CDR3 region has 17 residues. V lost 3 bases and J lost 2; bases outside the gene matches: 4.

This clone was seen just once. The CDR3 here is CASSVDSKAYEQYF. Written as DNA, the CDR3 is TGTGCCAGCAGCGTAGATTCTAAAGCCTACGAGCAGTACTTC. V gene TRBV9 combines with J gene TRBJ2-7; D is unresolved. The CDR3 has 14 amino acids. Trimming removed 0 bases from V and 2 bases from J, with 9 bases in between. CDR1 is SGDLS and CDR2 is YYNGEE in the germline V gene. The full variable domain, rest sourced from reference TRBV9 and TRBJ2-7, is DSGVTQTPKHLITATGQRVTLRCSPRSGDLSVYWYQQSLDQGLQFLIQYYNGEERAKGNILERFSAQQFPDLHSELNLSSLELGDSALYFCASSVDSKAYEQYFGPGTRLTVT.

This chain links TRBV4-2 with TRBJ2-7, with 7 bases lining up with TRBD2. Germline CDR1 reads LGHNA; CDR2 reads YNFKEQ. The length of the CDR3 is 14 residues. J gave up 1 base and V 4 bases, and 4 bases lay outside the gene matches. The CDR3 nucleotides are TGTGCCAGCAGCCTAGAGCGGGATTCCTACGAGCAGTACTTC. This encodes CASSLERDSYEQYF.

V gene TRBV30 combines with J gene TRBJ1-5, with D hard to call. From germline, CDR1 is GTSNPN and CDR2 SVGIG (reference sequence). The CDR3 covers 15 residues. Trimming removed 0 bases at V and 4 bases at J, with 13 bases between. The CDR3 region is CAWSVNLQRNQPQHF. In DNA, the CDR3 is TGTGCCTGGAGTGTAAATTTGCAGCGGAATCAGCCCCAGCATTTT.

This sequence joins TRBV28 and TRBJ1-3; 8 nucleotides line up with TRBD1. The germline CDR1 and CDR2 sequences are MDHEN and SYDVKM. J lost 4 bases, V lost 8 bases, and 4 bases had no gene match. The CDR3 covers 13 residues. CDR3: CASGRQGGNTIYF. CDR3 DNA sequence: TGTGCCAGCGGACGACAGGGGGGAAACACCATATATTTT.

The V gene is TRBV5-1, the J gene TRBJ1-2, with 11 nucleotides matching TRBD1. The CDR3 consists of 15 residues. Germline CDR1 and CDR2: SGHRS and YFSETQ. The junction had 9 bases not matched to a gene; V was cut back by 3 bases and J by 8 bases. The CDR3: CASSSGQGDHHGYTF. CDR3 bases: TGCGCCAGCAGCTCGGGACAGGGGGATCACCACGGCTACACCTTC. The complete variable domain, with remaining parts taken from reference TRBV5-1 and TRBJ1-2, reads KAGVTQTPRYLIKTRGQQVTLSCSPISGHRSVSWYQQTPGQGLQFLFEYFSETQRNKGNFPGRFSGRQFSNSRSEMNVSTLELGDSALYLCASSSGQGDHHGYTFGSGTRLTVV.

This chain joins TRBV5-4 and TRBJ2-7; 15 nucleotides match TRBD2. J was trimmed by 4 bases and V by 4 bases; bases with no gene match: 3. The length of the CDR3 is 15 residues. From germline, CDR1 is SGHNT and CDR2 YYREEE (reference sequence). Written as DNA, the CDR3 is TGTGCCAGCAGCCCGGGGACTAGCGGGAGGTACGAGCAGTACTTC. Its protein product is CASSPGTSGRYEQYF.

V and J are TRBV3-1 (or the pseudogene TRBV3-2) and TRBJ1-3; possibly TRBD1 for D (6 bases). This CDR3 is 15 amino acids long. Trimming took 4 bases from V and 0 from J, leaving 10 bases between them. Germline loops: CDR1 LGHDT, CDR2 YNNKEL (reference sequence). The CDR3 loop reads CASSLRGGSGNTIYF. In DNA, the CDR3 is TGTGCCAGCAGCCTTAGGGGGGGCTCTGGAAACACCATATATTTT.

J is TRBJ2-1 and V is TRBV12-3 or TRBV12-4; D is perhaps TRBD1 (6 bases). The length of the CDR3 is 13 residues. V gave up 6 bases and J gave up 5 bases, with 11 bases separating them. The CDR3 region is CASRAGQHNEQFF. The CDR3 DNA reads TGTGCCAGCAGAGCCGGACAGCACAATGAGCAGTTCTTC.

This clone came up a few times. This chain joins TRBV27 and TRBJ2-5; D call uncertain. V was shortened by 4 bases and J by 2 bases, with 11 bases between the two germline ends. Looked up from germline, CDR1 is MNHEY and CDR2 is SMNVEV (reference sequence). This CDR3 contains 14 residues. CDR3 DNA: TGTGCCAGCAGTTCCCGGGTGGTACAAGAGACCCAGTACTTC. Translating it yields CASSSRVVQETQYF.

The chain couples TRBV5-4 to TRBJ2-7; the match to TRBD1 covers 10 bases. The CDR3 sequence is 14 residues long. Germline V gene data show CDR1 as SGHNT and CDR2 as YYREEE (reference sequence). V trimming: 2 bases; J trimming: 7 bases; junction bases outside the gene matches: 6. CDR3 loop: CASSLRQGASEQYF. CDR3 bases: TGTGCCAGCAGCTTACGACAGGGGGCGAGTGAGCAGTACTTC.

This chain links TRBV12-5 with TRBJ1-1; 7 nucleotides align to TRBD1. This CDR3 spans 16 amino acids. CDR1 is LGHNT, CDR2 FRNRAP, per germline. V shed 8 bases, J shed 4 bases, and the junction held 16 bases outside the gene matches. This CDR3 reads CASLQGPLRNLTEAFF. The CDR3 DNA is TGTGCTAGTTTACAGGGGCCCCTTCGAAATCTCACTGAAGCTTTCTTT. The variable domain in full, with the rest retrieved from reference TRBV12-5 and TRBJ1-1, is DARVTQTPRHKVTEMGQEVTMRCQPILGHNTVFWYRQTMMQGLELLAYFRNRAPLDDSGMPKDRFSAEMPDATLATLKIQPSEPRDSAVYFCASLQGPLRNLTEAFFGQGTRLTVV.

The CDR3 protein is CAIASGTATPWGYTF. The CDR3 coding sequence is TGTGCCATCGCCAGTGGGACAGCAACTCCCTGGGGCTACACCTTC. V usage is TRBV10-3 and J usage is TRBJ1-2; 7 bases align to TRBD1. The CDR3 runs 15 residues. Trimming cost V 8 bases and J 8 bases; bases outside gene matches: 17. Germline V gene lookup returns CDR1 ENHRY and CDR2 SYGVKD.

The rearrangement links TRBV5-6 to TRBJ2-1, with a weak D call TRBD2 (5 bases). Germline CDR1 and CDR2: SGHDT and YYEEEE. The CDR3 runs 11 residues. Deletions cut 1 base from V and 11 bases from J, with 7 bases between. The CDR3 coding sequence is TGTGCCAGCAGCTTGAGGGAGCAGCAGTTCTTC. Its protein is CASSLREQQFF.

The chain is built from TRBV6-5 and TRBJ2-7; D gene ambiguous. CDR1 is MNHEY, CDR2 SVGAGI, per germline. The ends were cut back, 5 bases at V and 6 bases at J, with 14 bases in the middle. CDR3 length: 13 amino acids. The CDR3, as DNA: TGTGCCAGCAGTCCCCCCCGAGCAGGCGAGCAGTACTTC. It encodes CASSPPRAGEQYF.

J is TRBJ2-3 and V is TRBV5-1, with a tentative D call TRBD1 (6 bases). The CDR3 covers 15 residues. V was pared by 0 bases and J by 3 bases, with 11 bases between. Germline V gene sequence: CDR1 SGHRS, CDR2 YFSETQ. The CDR3 nucleotides read TGCGCCAGCAGCTTGGTTCAGGGGCGTACAGATACGCAGTATTTT. It yields the protein CASSLVQGRTDTQYF.

The chain couples TRBV6-5 to TRBJ1-1, with no clear D. The CDR3 runs 14 residues. Germline V lookup: CDR1 MNHEY, CDR2 SVGAGI. With 2 bases removed from V and 11 bases from J, the gap between germline ends came to 18 bases. The CDR3 DNA reads TGTGCCAGCAGTTACAGGGAGGGTGGGCTTATGGCTTTCTTT. The encoded protein is CASSYREGGLMAFF.

V gene TRBV5-1 combines with J gene TRBJ2-1; 8 nucleotides line up with TRBD2. The ends lost 6 bases at V and 10 bases at J; junction bases unmatched: 6. Germline CDR1 SGHRS, CDR2 YFSETQ. The CDR3 spans 12 residues. CDR3 loop: CASTSTSGEQFF. In DNA form, the CDR3 reads TGCGCCAGCACGTCCACTAGCGGCGAGCAGTTCTTC.

The rearrangement uses TRBV5-1 and TRBJ2-2; 9 bases agree with TRBD1. CDR1 and CDR2 (germline): SGHRS, YFSETQ. This CDR3 has 12 amino acids. Trimming removed 4 bases from V and 13 bases from J; junction bases left unmatched: 5. CDR3: CASSPGQGGLFF. For the CDR3, the DNA is TGCGCCAGCAGCCCGGGACAGGGAGGGCTGTTTTTT.

The rearrangement joins TRBV5-8 to TRBJ1-5; D gene uncertain. Between the trimmed V and J ends, which lost 0 bases and 5 bases, there was a span of 12 bases. CDR3 size: 15 residues. The germline gives CDR1 SGHTS, CDR2 YDEGEE. CDR3 amino acids: CASSLDGVGYQPQHF. The CDR3 region has the DNA TGTGCCAGCAGCTTGGACGGGGTGGGATATCAGCCCCAGCATTTT. The full variable domain, completed using reference TRBV5-8 and TRBJ1-5, is EAGVTQSPTHLIKTRGQQATLRCSPISGHTSVYWYQQALGLGLQFLLWYDEGEERNRGNFPPRFSGRQFPNYSSELNVNALELEDSALYLCASSLDGVGYQPQHFGDGTRLSIL.

CDR3 DNA: TGTGCCAGCAGCCGAACCGGGACGGCGGGGAGCTACACCTTC. The encoded protein is CASSRTGTAGSYTF. The chain recombines TRBV6-5 with TRBJ1-2, with D maybe TRBD1 (5 bases). Germline CDR1 MNHEY, CDR2 SVGAGI. CDR3 length: 14 amino acids. V lost 6 bases and J lost 9, with 20 bases in between.

This rearrangement joins TRBV3-1 (or the pseudogene TRBV3-2) to TRBJ1-1; weak D call: TRBD1 (5 bases). V lost 1 base and J 8 bases, leaving 8 bases between the germline ends. The CDR3 has 12 amino acids. Germline V gives CDR1 LGHDT, CDR2 YNNKEL (reference sequence). CDR3 residues: CASSQVQGEAFF. CDR3 nucleotides: TGTGCCAGCAGCCAAGTGCAGGGAGAAGCTTTCTTT.

As DNA, the CDR3 is TGTGCCAGCAGCTTATTGAATCAGGGAACCGGGGAGCTGTTTTTT. Its protein product is CASSLLNQGTGELFF. The rearrangement uses TRBV7-9 and TRBJ2-2; tentatively, D is TRBD1 (5 bases). CDR3 length: 15 residues. From germline, CDR1 is SEHNR and CDR2 FQNEAQ (reference sequence). Trimming cost V 2 bases and J 5 bases, with 12 bases left between them.

The genes are TRBV29-1 and TRBJ1-1; 10 bases fit TRBD1. Trimming took 7 bases from V and 5 from J; bases not matched to a gene: 4. Germline loops: CDR1 SQVTM, CDR2 ANQGSEA. The CDR3 is 12 amino acids. CDR3 DNA sequence: TGCAGCGCCGGGACAGGGGCTACTGAAGCTTTCTTT. Translation gives CSAGTGATEAFF.

V and J are TRBV7-9 and TRBJ1-4; 7 positions match TRBD1. Germline CDR1 is SEHNR and CDR2 is FQNEAQ (reference sequence). The CDR3 has 14 residues. The V and J ends lost 5 bases and 10 bases, in that order; junction bases with no gene match: 10. The CDR3 protein is CASSPETQGIKLFF. The DNA of the CDR3 is TGTGCCAGCAGCCCCGAAACACAGGGGATAAAACTGTTTTTT.